Below, one T cell receptor (beta chain) is given with its context. Reanalyzing the 5' RACE reads, TCRdb keeps one entry per CDR3 protein, without DNA. The listing contains 440,000 or so distinct CDR3 sequences. The sample is drawn from a study of T cells expressing NK-cell markers. Study context: Cells sorted as CD3+CD56+NKG2C+, CD3+CD56+NKG2C- and CD3+CD56-NKG2C+ T cells supplied the TCR beta repertoires.

The CDR3 loop spans 15 amino acids. The chain uses TRBV12-3 or TRBV12-4 and TRBJ2-1; TCRdb names TRBD1, which stays unverified in the absence of DNA. Sequenced: blood T cells: a sorted CD56 or NKG2C T cell subset, CD4+ or CD8+ T cells, or bulk PBMC T cells (not recorded which). The TCR was taken from a woman aged 18 to 75 in good health. CDR3 residues: CASRQGQGDYNEQFF.